The clone carrying this TCR beta chain was seen only once. Sequencing was performed with immunoSEQ multiplex PCR; in TCRdb, only in-frame clones are kept and a portion is missing. The data show approximately 730,000 clones, roughly 85% seen once. This entry comes from a study of shared T cell receptors in the human thymus. In germline, CDR1 is SGHAT, CDR2 FQNNGV. CDR3 length: 16 amino acids. With 5 bases clipped from V and 2 bases from J, the junction kept 7 bases outside the gene matches. The sample also formed part of further work on human thymus T cells. That source adds: Surgeons resected thymus tissue during corrective heart surgery. Use of V and J genes seemed skewed within the thymic and blood repertoires. Related research examined unrelated individuals and reported that their thymic repertoires overlapped highly.

The J gene is TRBJ2-3, the V gene TRBV11-2; 10 positions match TRBD2. This sequence was found in a girl in the first two years of life with a congenital heart defect. The sequenced sample consisted of thymocytes. CDR3 DNA sequence: TGTGCCAGCAGCCCAGGTAGCGGGGGGAACACAGATACGCAGTATTTT. It codes for CASSPGSGGNTDTQYF. Drawing the rest from reference TRBV11-2 and TRBJ2-3, the complete variable domain is EAGVAQSPRYKIIEKRQSVAFWCNPISGHATLYWYQQILGQGPKLLIQFQNNGVVDDSQLPKDRFSAERLKGVDSTLKIQPAKLEDSAVYLCASSPGSGGNTDTQYFGPGTRLTVL.